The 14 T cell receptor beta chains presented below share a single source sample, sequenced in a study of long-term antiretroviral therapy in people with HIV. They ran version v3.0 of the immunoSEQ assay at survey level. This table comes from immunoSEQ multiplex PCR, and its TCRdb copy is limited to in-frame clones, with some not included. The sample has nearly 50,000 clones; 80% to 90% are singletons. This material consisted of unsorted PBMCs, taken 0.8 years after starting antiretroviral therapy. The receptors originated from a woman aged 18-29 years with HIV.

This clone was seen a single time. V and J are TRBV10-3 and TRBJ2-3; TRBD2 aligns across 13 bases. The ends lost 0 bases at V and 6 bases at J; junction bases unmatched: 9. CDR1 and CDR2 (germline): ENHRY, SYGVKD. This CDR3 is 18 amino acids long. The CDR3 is CAISESNRLAGGVDTQYF. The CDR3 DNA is TGTGCCATCAGTGAGTCGAACAGACTAGCGGGAGGTGTGGATACGCAGTATTTT.

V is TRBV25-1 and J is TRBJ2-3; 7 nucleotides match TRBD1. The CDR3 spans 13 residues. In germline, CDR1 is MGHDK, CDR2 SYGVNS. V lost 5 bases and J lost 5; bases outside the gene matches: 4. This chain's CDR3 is CASSKGAGDTQYF. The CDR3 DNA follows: TGTGCCAGCAGTAAGGGGGCCGGAGATACGCAGTATTTT.

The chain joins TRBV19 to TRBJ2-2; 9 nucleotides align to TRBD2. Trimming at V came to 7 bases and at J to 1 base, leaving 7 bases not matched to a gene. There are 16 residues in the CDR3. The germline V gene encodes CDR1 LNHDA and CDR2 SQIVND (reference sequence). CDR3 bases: TGTGCCAGTACCCATAGCGGGAGCCGGAACACCGGGGAGCTGTTTTTT. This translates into CASTHSGSRNTGELFF.

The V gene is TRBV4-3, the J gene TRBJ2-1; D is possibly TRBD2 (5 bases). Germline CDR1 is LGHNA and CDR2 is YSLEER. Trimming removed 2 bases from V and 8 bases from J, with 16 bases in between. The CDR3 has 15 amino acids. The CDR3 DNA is TGCGCCAGCAGCCAACTAAGGCGGAGCGGCGATGAGCAGTTCTTC. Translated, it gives CASSQLRRSGDEQFF.

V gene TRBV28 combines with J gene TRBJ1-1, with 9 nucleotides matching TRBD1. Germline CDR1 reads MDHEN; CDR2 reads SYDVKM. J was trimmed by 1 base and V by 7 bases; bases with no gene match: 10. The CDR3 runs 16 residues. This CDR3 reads CASTYHRGQGNTEAFF. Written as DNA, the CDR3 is TGTGCCAGCACCTATCACAGGGGGCAAGGGAACACTGAAGCTTTCTTT.

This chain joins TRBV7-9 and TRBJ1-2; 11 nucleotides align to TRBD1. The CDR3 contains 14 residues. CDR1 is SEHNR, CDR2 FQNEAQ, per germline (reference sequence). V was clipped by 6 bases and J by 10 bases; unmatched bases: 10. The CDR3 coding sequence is TGTGCCAGCAGTCAAGGACAGGGGGCTGTTTTCTACACCTTC. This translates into CASSQGQGAVFYTF.

In DNA, the CDR3 is TGTGCCAGCAGCCACGGAGGCCTTAACACCGGGGAGCTGTTTTTT. It encodes CASSHGGLNTGELFF. The chain links TRBV5-4 to TRBJ2-2, with D tentatively TRBD2 (5 bases). With 4 bases removed from V and 2 bases from J, the gap between germline ends came to 12 bases. CDR3 length: 15 amino acids. CDR1 and CDR2 (germline): SGHNT, YYREEE (reference sequence).

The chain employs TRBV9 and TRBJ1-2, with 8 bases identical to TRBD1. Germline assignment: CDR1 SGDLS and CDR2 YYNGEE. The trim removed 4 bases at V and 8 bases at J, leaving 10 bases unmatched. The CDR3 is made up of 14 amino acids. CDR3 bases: TGTGCCAGCAGCTCGGTTCAGGGGGCGGGGGGCTACACCTTC. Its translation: CASSSVQGAGGYTF.

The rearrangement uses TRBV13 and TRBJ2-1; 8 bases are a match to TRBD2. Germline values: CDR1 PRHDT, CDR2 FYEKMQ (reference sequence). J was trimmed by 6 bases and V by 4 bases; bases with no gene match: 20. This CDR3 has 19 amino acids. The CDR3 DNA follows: TGTGCCAGCAGCTCACTAGGCGAGGTGGGCAGGGGACTAGGCAATGAGCAGTTCTTC. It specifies CASSSLGEVGRGLGNEQFF.

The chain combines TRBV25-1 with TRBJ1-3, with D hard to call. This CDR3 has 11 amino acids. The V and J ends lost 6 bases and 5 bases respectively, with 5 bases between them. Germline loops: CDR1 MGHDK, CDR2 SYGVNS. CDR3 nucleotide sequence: TGTGCCAGCAGCAGCAGAAACACCATATATTTT. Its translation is CASSSRNTIYF.

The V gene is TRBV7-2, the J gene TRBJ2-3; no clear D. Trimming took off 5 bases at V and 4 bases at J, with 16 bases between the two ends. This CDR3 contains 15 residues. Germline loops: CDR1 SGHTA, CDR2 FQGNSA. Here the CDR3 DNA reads TGTGCCAGCAGCCCAAGGGCGGTATCTGCAGATACGCAGTATTTT. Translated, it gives CASSPRAVSADTQYF.

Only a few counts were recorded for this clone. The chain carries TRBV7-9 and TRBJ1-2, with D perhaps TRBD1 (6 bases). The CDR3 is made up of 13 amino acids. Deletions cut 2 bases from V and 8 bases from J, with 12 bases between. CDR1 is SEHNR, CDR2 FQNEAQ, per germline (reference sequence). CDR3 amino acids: CASSLHQGMGYTF. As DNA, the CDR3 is TGTGCCAGCAGCTTACACCAGGGGATGGGCTACACCTTC.

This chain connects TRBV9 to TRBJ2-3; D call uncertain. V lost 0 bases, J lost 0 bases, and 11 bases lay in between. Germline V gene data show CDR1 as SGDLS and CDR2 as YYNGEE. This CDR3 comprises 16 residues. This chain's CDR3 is CASSVAVGTSTDTQYF. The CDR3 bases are TGTGCCAGCAGCGTAGCTGTCGGAACAAGCACAGATACGCAGTATTTT.

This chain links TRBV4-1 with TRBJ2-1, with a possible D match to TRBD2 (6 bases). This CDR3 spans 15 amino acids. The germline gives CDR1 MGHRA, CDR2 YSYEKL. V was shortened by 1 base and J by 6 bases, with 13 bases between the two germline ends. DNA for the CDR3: TGCGCCAGCAGCCAAGTCGGGGGAGCAACCAATGAGCAGTTCTTC. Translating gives CASSQVGGATNEQFF.